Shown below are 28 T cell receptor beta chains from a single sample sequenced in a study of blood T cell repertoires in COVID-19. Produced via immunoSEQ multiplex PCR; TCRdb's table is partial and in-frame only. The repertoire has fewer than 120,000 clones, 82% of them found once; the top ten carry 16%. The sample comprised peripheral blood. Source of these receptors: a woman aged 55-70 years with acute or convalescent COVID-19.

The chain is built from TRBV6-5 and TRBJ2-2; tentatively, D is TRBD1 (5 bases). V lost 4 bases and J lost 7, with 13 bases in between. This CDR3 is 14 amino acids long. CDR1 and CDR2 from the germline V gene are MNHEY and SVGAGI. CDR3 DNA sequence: TGTGCCAGCAGTTTATACGCAGGGCACGGGGAGCTGTTTTTT. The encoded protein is CASSLYAGHGELFF.

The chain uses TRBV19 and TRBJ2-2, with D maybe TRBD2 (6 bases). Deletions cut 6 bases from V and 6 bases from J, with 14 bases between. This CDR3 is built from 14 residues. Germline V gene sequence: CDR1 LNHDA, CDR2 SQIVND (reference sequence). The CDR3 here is CASSPMGGPGELFF. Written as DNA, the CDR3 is TGTGCCAGTAGCCCAATGGGGGGTCCCGGGGAGCTGTTTTTT.

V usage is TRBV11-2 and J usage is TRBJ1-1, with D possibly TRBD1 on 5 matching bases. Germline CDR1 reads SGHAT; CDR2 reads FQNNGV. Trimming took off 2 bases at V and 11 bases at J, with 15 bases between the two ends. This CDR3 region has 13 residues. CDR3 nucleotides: TGTGCCAGCAGCTTAAACAGGAACTCCTACGCTTTCTTT. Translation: CASSLNRNSYAFF. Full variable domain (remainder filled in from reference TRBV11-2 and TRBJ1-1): EAGVAQSPRYKIIEKRQSVAFWCNPISGHATLYWYQQILGQGPKLLIQFQNNGVVDDSQLPKDRFSAERLKGVDSTLKIQPAKLEDSAVYLCASSLNRNSYAFFGQGTRLTVV.

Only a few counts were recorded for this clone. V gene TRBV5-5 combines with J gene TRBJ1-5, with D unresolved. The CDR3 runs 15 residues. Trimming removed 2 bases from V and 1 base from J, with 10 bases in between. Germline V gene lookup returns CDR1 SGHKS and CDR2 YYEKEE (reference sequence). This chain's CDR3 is CASSFHSESNQPQHF. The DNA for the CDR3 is TGTGCCAGCAGCTTCCATTCGGAGAGCAATCAGCCCCAGCATTTT.

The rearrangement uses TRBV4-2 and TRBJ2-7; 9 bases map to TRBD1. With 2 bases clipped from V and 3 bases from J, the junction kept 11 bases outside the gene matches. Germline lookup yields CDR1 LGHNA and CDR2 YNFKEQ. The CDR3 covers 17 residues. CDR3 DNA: TGTGCCAGCAGCCAACGCTCCTCCGGGACAGGGATCTACGAGCAGTACTTC. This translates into CASSQRSSGTGIYEQYF.

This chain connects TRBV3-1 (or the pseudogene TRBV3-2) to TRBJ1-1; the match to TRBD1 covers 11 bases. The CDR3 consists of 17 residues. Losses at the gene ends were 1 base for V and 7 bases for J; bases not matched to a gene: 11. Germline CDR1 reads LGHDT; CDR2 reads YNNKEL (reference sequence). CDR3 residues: CASSQVSGQGARGEAFF. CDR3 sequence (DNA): TGTGCCAGCAGCCAAGTTTCCGGACAGGGGGCGAGGGGTGAAGCTTTCTTT.

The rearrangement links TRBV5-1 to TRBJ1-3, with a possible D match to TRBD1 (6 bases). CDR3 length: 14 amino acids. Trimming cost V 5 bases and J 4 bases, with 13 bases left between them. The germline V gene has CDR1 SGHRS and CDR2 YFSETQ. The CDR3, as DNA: TGCGCCAGCAGTGCAGGGGATTCCGGAAACACCATATATTTT. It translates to CASSAGDSGNTIYF.

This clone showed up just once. This chain's CDR3 is CASSLSGAQEQYF. In DNA, the CDR3 is TGTGCCAGCAGCTTGAGCGGGGCCCAGGAGCAGTACTTC. The V and J genes are TRBV5-4 and TRBJ2-7, with 7 bases aligning to TRBD2. The CDR3 is 13 residues long. The trim removed 1 base at V and 7 bases at J, leaving 5 bases unmatched. From germline, CDR1 is SGHNT and CDR2 YYREEE (reference sequence).

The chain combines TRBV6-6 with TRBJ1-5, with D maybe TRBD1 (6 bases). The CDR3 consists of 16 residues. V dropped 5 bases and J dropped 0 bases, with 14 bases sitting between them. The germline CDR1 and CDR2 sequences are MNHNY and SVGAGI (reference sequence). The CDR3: CASSRTGLYSNQPQHF. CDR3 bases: TGTGCCAGCAGTCGAACAGGGCTTTATAGCAATCAGCCCCAGCATTTT.

The CDR3 loop is CASSWGVTQGETQYF. In DNA, the CDR3 is TGTGCCAGCAGCTGGGGAGTGACTCAAGGGGAGACCCAGTACTTC. J is TRBJ2-5 and V is TRBV7-9; TRBD2 is a possible D gene (5 bases). CDR1 SEHNR and CDR2 FQNEAQ come from the germline V gene (reference sequence). This CDR3 contains 15 residues. Trimming removed 4 bases at V and 5 bases at J, with 17 bases between.

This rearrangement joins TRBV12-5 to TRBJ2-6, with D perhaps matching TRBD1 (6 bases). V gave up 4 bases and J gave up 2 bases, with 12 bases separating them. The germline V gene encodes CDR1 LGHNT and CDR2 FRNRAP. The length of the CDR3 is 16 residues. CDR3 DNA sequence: TGTGCTAGTGGTTCAGGGGACCGGGCTGGGGCCAACGTCCTGACTTTC. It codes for CASGSGDRAGANVLTF.

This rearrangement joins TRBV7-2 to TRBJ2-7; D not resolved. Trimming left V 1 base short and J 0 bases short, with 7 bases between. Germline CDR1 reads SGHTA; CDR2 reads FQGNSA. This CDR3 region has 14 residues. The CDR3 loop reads CASSLGGVSYEQYF. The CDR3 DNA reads TGTGCCAGCAGCTTAGGCGGCGTCTCCTACGAGCAGTACTTC.

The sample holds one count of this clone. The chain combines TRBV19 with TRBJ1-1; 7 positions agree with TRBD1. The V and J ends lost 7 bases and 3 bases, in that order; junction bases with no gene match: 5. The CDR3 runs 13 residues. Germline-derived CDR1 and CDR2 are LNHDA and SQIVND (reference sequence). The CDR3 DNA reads TGTGCCAGTACCTTTGACAGGGACACTGAAGCTTTCTTT. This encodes CASTFDRDTEAFF.

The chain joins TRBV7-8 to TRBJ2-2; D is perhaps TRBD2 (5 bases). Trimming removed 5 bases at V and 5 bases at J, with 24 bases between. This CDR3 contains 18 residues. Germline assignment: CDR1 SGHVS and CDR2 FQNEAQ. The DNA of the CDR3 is TGTGCCAGCAGCCCCCCTTGGGGAGAATACGTAGGAACCGGGGAGCTGTTTTTT. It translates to CASSPPWGEYVGTGELFF.

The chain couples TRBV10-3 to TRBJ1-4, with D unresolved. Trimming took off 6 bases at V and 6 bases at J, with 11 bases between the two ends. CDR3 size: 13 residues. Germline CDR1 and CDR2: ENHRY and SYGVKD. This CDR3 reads CAIRGGGDEKLFF. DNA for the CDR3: TGTGCCATCAGGGGAGGCGGTGATGAAAAACTGTTTTTT.

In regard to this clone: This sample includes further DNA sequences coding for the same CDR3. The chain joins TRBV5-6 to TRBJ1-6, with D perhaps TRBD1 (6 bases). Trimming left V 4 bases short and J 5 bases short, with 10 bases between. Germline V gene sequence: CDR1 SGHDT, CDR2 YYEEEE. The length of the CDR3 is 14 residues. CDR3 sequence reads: CASSPDRNNSPLHF. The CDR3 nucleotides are TGTGCCAGCAGCCCGGACAGAAATAATTCACCCCTCCACTTT.

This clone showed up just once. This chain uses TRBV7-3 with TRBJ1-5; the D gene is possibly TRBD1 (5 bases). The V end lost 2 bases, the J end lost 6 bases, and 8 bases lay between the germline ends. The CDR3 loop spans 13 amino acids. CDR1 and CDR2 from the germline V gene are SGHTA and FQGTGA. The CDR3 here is CASSLLGPQPQHF. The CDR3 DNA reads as TGTGCCAGCAGCTTATTGGGGCCTCAGCCCCAGCATTTT.

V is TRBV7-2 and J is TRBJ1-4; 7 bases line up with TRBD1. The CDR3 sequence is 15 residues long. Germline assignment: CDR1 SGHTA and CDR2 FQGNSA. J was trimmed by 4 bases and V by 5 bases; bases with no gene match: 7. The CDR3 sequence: CASSPKTGNNEKLFF. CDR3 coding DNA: TGTGCCAGCAGCCCCAAGACAGGGAATAATGAAAAACTGTTTTTT. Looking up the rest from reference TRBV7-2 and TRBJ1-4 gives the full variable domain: GAGVSQSPSNKVTEKGKDVELRCDPISGHTALYWYRQSLGQGLEFLIYFQGNSAPDKSGLPSDRFSAERTGGSVSTLTIQRTQQEDSAVYLCASSPKTGNNEKLFFGSGTQLSVL.

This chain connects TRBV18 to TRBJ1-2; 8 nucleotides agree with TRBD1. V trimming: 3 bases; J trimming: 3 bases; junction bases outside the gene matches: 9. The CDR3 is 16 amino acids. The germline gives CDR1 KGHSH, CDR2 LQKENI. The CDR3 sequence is CASSPSVQGAYYGYTF. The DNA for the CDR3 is TGTGCCAGCTCACCCTCGGTCCAGGGGGCCTACTATGGCTACACCTTC.

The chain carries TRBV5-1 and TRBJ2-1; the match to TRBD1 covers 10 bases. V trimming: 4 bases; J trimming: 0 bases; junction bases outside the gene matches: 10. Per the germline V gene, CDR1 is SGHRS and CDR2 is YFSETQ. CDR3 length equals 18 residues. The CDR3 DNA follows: TGCGCCAGCAGCCCGAGGGGACAGGGGACGAGCTCCTACAATGAGCAGTTCTTC. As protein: CASSPRGQGTSSYNEQFF.

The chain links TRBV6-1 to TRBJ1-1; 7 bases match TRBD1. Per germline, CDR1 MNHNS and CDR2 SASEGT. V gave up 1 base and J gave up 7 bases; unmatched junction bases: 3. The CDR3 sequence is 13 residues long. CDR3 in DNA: TGTGCCAGCAGTGAAGAGTCAGGGGGTGAAGCTTTCTTT. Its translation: CASSEESGGEAFF.

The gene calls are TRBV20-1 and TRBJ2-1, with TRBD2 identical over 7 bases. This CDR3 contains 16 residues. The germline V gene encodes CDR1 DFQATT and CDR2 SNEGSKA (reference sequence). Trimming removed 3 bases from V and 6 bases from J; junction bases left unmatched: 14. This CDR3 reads CSASPGLVSRSNEQFF. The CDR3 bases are TGCAGTGCTAGTCCCGGACTAGTTTCGCGAAGCAATGAGCAGTTCTTC.

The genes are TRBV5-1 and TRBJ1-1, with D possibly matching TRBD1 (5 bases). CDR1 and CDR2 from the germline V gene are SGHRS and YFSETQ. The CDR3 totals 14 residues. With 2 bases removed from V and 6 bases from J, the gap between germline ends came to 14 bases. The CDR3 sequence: CASSFGRVGSEAFF. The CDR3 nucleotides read TGCGCCAGCAGCTTTGGCAGGGTCGGCTCTGAAGCTTTCTTT.

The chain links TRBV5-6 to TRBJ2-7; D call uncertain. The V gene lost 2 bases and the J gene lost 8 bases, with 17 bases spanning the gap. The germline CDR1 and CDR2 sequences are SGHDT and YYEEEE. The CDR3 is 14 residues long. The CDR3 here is CASSLSSSTKKQYF. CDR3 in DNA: TGTGCCAGCAGCTTATCAAGTAGCACTAAGAAGCAGTACTTC.

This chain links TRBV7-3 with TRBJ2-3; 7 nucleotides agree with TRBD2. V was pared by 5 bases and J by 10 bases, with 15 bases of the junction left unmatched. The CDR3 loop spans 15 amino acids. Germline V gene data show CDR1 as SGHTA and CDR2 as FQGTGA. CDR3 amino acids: CASSPHGGVGKAQYF. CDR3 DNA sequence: TGTGCCAGCAGCCCCCATGGGGGGGTCGGGAAAGCGCAGTATTTT.

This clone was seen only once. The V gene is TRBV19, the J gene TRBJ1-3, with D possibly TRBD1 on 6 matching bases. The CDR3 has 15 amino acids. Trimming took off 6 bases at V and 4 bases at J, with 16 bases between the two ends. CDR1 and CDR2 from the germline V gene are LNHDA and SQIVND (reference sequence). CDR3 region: CASRQGELWGNTIYF. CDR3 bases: TGTGCCAGTAGACAGGGTGAACTCTGGGGAAACACCATATATTTT.

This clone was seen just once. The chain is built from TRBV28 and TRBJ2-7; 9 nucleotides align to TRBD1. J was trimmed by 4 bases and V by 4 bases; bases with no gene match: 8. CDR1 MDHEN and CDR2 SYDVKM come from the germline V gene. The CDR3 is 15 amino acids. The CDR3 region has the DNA TGTGCCAGCAGTTCGCCGGGACAGGGATTTTACGAGCAGTACTTC. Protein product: CASSSPGQGFYEQYF.

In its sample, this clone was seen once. The CDR3 DNA sequence: TGTGCCAGCAGCCCGCGACAGGGTAAATCACCCCTCCACTTT. The encoded protein is CASSPRQGKSPLHF. V gene TRBV5-6 combines with J gene TRBJ1-6; 7 nucleotides match TRBD1. CDR3 length: 14 residues. Germline V gives CDR1 SGHDT, CDR2 YYEEEE. The V gene end was trimmed by 4 bases and the J gene end by 10 bases; junction bases not matched to a gene: 8.